The sequence of this TCR beta chain was determined in a study of cytomegalovirus exposure and HLA in healthy donors (TCRdb year 2017). For context, the study as a whole: An earlier analysis of approximately 640 of the donors reported about 290 Gb of sequence data and approximately 110 million unique TCR beta sequences from about 179 million T cells. Among a few hundred genotyped donors of the cohort, an average of approximately 230,000 unique TCR beta nucleotide sequences were sequenced per donor, roughly 18% of them non-productive. A few DR-DQ haplotypes were treated as single units for association and clustering because of strong linkage in the cohort. Typing coverage differed by locus: A, B, C, DRB1 and DQB1 were typed in roughly 629-630 donors, DQA1 in around 500, DPA1 in nearly 610, and DPB1 in approximately 450. Of the approximately 400 genotyped donors, 65% to 90% were placed in the genetic ancestry cluster associated with self-reported Caucasian donors. The T cell repertoires of 666 subjects were profiled by immunosequencing and related to cytomegalovirus serostatus. High-throughput TCR immunosequencing, statistical association of individual TCRs with disease status, and machine learning were combined to predict cytomegalovirus infection status. In a later analysis, previously published TCR beta repertoires from 550 to 750 donors were re-analyzed and high-resolution HLA genotyping was added so that TCR occurrence patterns could be studied. A later genetic analysis used genome-wide SNP genotypes for about 60% of the 666 donors, treating that subset as a discovery cohort. All discovery cohort repertoires had been generated on a single sequencing platform. In addition to the first cohort of several hundred subjects, a separate validation cohort of 120 different subjects was used. The study aimed to test whether cataloging public T cell receptors could reveal signatures of past pathogen exposure. An earlier analysis of around 580 of the donors used high-throughput TCR beta sequencing to judge whether each TCR beta V gene segment behaved as functional or pseudogenic. About 300 gigabases of sequencing data and 70 million to 100 million unique TCR sequences were included in an early release covering under 650 HLA-typed donors. Donor age, sex, ethnicity and CMV serostatus were collected together with the repertoire data. In the later analysis, no new phenotypic data were used to find candidate immune exposures; instead, reliance was placed on TCR beta sequences and their occurrence across donors. HLA typing covered class I and class II loci at four-digit resolution. On the study overall, not on this receptor specifically: In a later genetic analysis, a missense DCLRE1C variant was associated with V-gene and J-gene trimming of TCR beta chains, and the association was replicated in an independent cohort. Because counts were too low, about 18 rarely observed V segments, including chromosome 9 orphons, were excluded from the earlier analysis of several hundred of the donors. The cohort was sequenced for TCR beta chains only, and without alpha or paired-chain data the features that could be detected were limited. For the cohort, immune exposure information was limited to CMV serostatus. Because some donors lacked HLA typing at each locus, the association tests relied only on the typed subset. In a later analysis, TCR association rates were found to vary across HLA loci, with the most associated TCRs seen for DRB1 alleles and the fewest for HLA-C alleles. A later genetic analysis reported fewer N-insertions in productive TCRs among donors in an Asian-associated ancestry cluster than the approximately 700-donor mean. When HLA alleles, especially DR and DQ, strongly co-occurred, TCR associations were difficult to assign to individual alleles. In an earlier analysis of around 600 of the donors, most TCR beta V segments appeared in productive rearrangements about 87% or about 30% of the time, broadly matching IMGT annotations. Three of the identified cytomegalovirus-associated TCR beta chains were confirmed in vitro to be specific for cytomegalovirus antigens. At a false discovery rate of 0.05, a later analysis linked roughly 17,000 TCR beta sequences to specific HLA alleles. A group of highly shared sequence variants was considered likely to be a technical artifact of the sequencing pipeline. The study gave a list of more than 150 TCR beta chains associated with cytomegalovirus. A later analysis found that most CMV-associated TCR beta chains appeared HLA-restricted, with HLA associations seemingly driven largely by CMV exposure. A later analysis found that HLA-associated TCR beta chains were more clonally expanded and had lower generation probabilities than equally common non-associated chains. Linkage disequilibrium might explain the correlated functional status among segregating V segments, but an unknown experimental factor could not be ruled out. A further reported finding was that TCR beta sequences accurately predicted the HLA-A and HLA-B alleles for most subjects in the first cohort. Across donors, most TCR sequences were observed very rarely, whereas some public TCRs were present in many individuals. Sequencing depth was assumed to be roughly uniform across donors in the presence/absence analyses, though that assumption may not hold. It was suggested by the authors that the approach could potentially be generalized to other disease states and immunological phenotypes. Several of the top co-occurrence clusters appeared to be linked to parvovirus B19, influenza, CMV and Epstein-Barr virus, according to a later analysis. Cytomegalovirus status was reported to be diagnosed by the classifier with high specificity and sensitivity in both the original and validation cohorts. Some IMGT-functional V segments, including TRBV6-2 and TRBV6-3, could not be distinguished by the 87-base-pair reads and were therefore excluded.

Trimming takes 6 bases off V and 5 bases off J; junction bases not matched to a gene: 6. As encoded in the germline V gene, CDR1 is SQVTM while CDR2 is ANQGSEA. The CDR3 holds 13 amino acids from the cysteine to the phenylalanine. Just CDR3 DNA is preserved here, 39 bases in frame from base 1. Worth noting for this clone: It lacks a known antigen. Base-call qualities are not available, and no considerably larger clone is one nucleotide away.

The cohort comprised around 690 healthy bone marrow donors. At the time of sampling, all cohort members were nominally healthy, though unrecorded immune exposures were likely present. The donor tested CMV seronegative, placing the donor among the 352 seronegative members of the cohort. Every donor gave a peripheral blood sample, and the peripheral blood mononuclear cells from that sample were used for TCR beta sequencing. Genomic DNA was extracted from the blood cell samples with the Qiagen DNeasy Blood Extraction Kit. Libraries were prepared through the immunoSEQ multiplex PCR assay. The multiplex PCR relied on a mix of 60 forward primers for TCR Vbeta segments and 13 reverse primers for TCR Jbeta segments. The CDR3 region of rearranged TCR beta genes was amplified from genomic DNA by a multiplex PCR assay. The amplified TCR beta libraries were sequenced on the Illumina HiSeq System as 87-base-pair reads. The study's processing was this. A later analysis tallied tens of millions of unique TCR beta chains across the 666 repertoires, and approximately 12 million of those chains were shared by two or more donors. Raw reads were error-corrected and collapsed into unique sequences with a nearest-neighbor algorithm that merged closely related sequences to remove PCR and sequencing errors. CDR3 sequences were aligned to IMGT reference sequences to assign V, D and J gene segments. Each retained sequence needed at least a six-nucleotide match to both a V gene segment and a J gene segment. Rearrangements were classified as productive when the CDR3 lacked stop codons and remained in frame with V and J, and all other rearrangements were classified as non-productive. Following IMGT convention, CDR3 was defined as the stretch from the second conserved V-encoded cysteine up to the conserved J-encoded phenylalanine. Sequences without an unambiguous match to a single V gene segment were excluded from the earlier analysis of approximately 560 of the donors. An earlier analysis of just under 600 of the donors called V segments functional above 56.7% productive rearrangements and segregating when the between-donor standard deviation exceeded 5%. A statistical classification framework was built to diagnose cytomegalovirus status from the catalog of TCR beta chain sequences. V and J gene assignment, in a later analysis, came from comparing TCR nucleotide sequences with IMGT/GENE-DB human TR gene sequences. The TCRdist pipeline was used in a later analysis to assign CDR3 sequences and most-parsimonious VDJ recombination scenarios. In a later analysis, each TCR beta chain was defined by its CDR3 amino acid sequence together with its V-gene family, and reads lacking a unique V-gene family were excluded. In a later analysis, fewer than 650 highly shared, low-generation-probability nucleotide sequences were removed to address suspected cross-contamination and a sequencing artifact. In a later analysis, a clonal expansion index was calculated for each public chain from normalized within-repertoire ranks of inferred template counts. In a later analysis, generation probabilities were computed with a VDJ recombination model fitted to out-of-frame rearrangements, and the resulting probabilities were checked against IGoR. In a later analysis, hypergeometric tests were used to score TCR-TCR, TCR-HLA and TCR-CMV co-occurrence, with a repertoire-size bias correction applied to TCR pairs. To estimate false discovery rates, a later analysis permuted the HLA or CMV assignments 20 times. In a later analysis, co-occurring TCRs were grouped with DBSCAN, and TCRdist sequence similarity was added when clustering was performed within HLA-allele-positive subsets. For co-occurrence clustering, repertoires with fewer than 30,000 or more than 120,000 public chains were excluded, along with 5 or 6 repertoires with anomalous nucleotide sharing. This is the immuneACCESS table as TCRdb keeps it, with only in-frame sequences that have V and J called. A part of the clones is gone; compared with another copy, unresolved V genes explain less than half, and the rest is unexplained. V and J calls and clone size follow that table, whereas D and trimming were derived from the DNA. The sample table records about 160,000 clones; more than 80% of these occur just once. The top ten clonotypes cover approximately 2.1% of the sample.

The chain links TRBV29-1 with TRBJ1-2; TRBD1 aligns with 10 central bases. Sequenced sample: PBMCs. This TCR came from a woman under 30 in good health and CMV-seronegative. The CDR3 in this case is CSVGTGEGYGYTF. At the DNA level, the sequence is TGCAGCGTCGGGACAGGGGAAGGGTATGGCTACACCTTC.